This T cell receptor beta chain derives from a study of T-cell reconstitution after alpha-beta-depleted transplantation in children. Points from the study as a whole: In patients about two months after transplant, alpha-beta T cells reportedly arose from several hundred expanded graft clones. High day-60 TCRbeta diversity in some patients came from surviving recipient T cells and thymic progenitors. Diversity and T-cell counts at one year after transplant derived mostly from new T cells.

Unique molecular identifiers tagged the TCRbeta library. From the PCR reads, TCRdb called clonotypes with MiXCR, one entry per CDR3 protein. The profile shows 750,000 to 950,000 distinct CDR3 sequences, 16% of them singletons. The germline gives CDR1 KGHDR, CDR2 SFDVKD. V was pared by 7 bases and J by 4 bases, with 0 bases of the junction left unmatched. The CDR3 extends over 13 amino acids. This clonotype was observed a few times. What it recognizes is unknown. The rearrangement uses TRBV24-1 and TRBJ2-2; 9 positions match TRBD1. The material sequenced was PBMCs, mostly from graft donor cells, taken 360 days after TCRalphabeta/CD19-depleted stem cell transplant. This clonotype originated in a male patient under 18 who had a stem cell transplant for acute lymphoblastic leukemia, so the T cells may come from the graft donor. In DNA, the CDR3 is TGTGCCACCAGGGACAGGGGCACCGGGGAGCTGTTTTTT. Its protein is CATRDRGTGELFF.